This TCR beta chain was sequenced for a study of T cell responses to AZD1222 COVID-19 vaccine. This CDR3 has 18 amino acids. J was trimmed by 1 base and V by 2 bases; bases with no gene match: 4. Germline CDR1 and CDR2: MNHEY and SVGEGT. Sequencing used immunoSEQ multiplex PCR; TCRdb keeps in-frame clones, though not all of them. The sample comprises about 270,000 clones, 90% to 95% of which are singletons, and 0.55% rests with the top ten. Study results and caveats: No day 14 peak samples; only post-peak repertoires were characterized. White British people made up most donors, females outnumbered males, and clonal diversity was possibly underestimated. Only 5 or 6 people who got AZD1222 tested seropositive at baseline. Unmutated regions of variants are reportedly targeted by nearly half of spike-specific TCRs.

A word on this clone: What it recognizes is unknown.

V and J are TRBV6-2 or TRBV6-3 and TRBJ2-3, with 15 bases that match TRBD2. The specimen was peripheral blood, collected 28 days after the second AZD1222 dose. This TCR was sampled from an adult who received the AZD1222 COVID-19 vaccine. For the CDR3, the DNA is TGTGCCAGCAGTTACGGACTAGCGGGAGGGGTTGGCACAGATACGCAGTATTTT. It specifies CASSYGLAGGVGTDTQYF.